These 25 T cell receptor beta chains originate from one sample sequenced in a study of blood T cell repertoires in COVID-19. Clones were sequenced by immunoSEQ multiplex PCR, and TCRdb holds only the in-frame ones, with some missing. Found here are fewer than 200,000 clones, around 85% of them singletons; the top ten hold 6.5% to 10%. The sequenced sample was peripheral blood. These TCRs come from a woman aged 60 to 75 with acute or convalescent COVID-19.

This clone was recorded once. The chain links TRBV9 to TRBJ2-2; D may be TRBD1 (6 bases). V gave up 2 bases and J gave up 6 bases, with 14 bases separating them. Germline CDR1 is SGDLS and CDR2 is YYNGEE. The CDR3 runs to 15 residues. The CDR3, as DNA: TGTGCCAGCAGCGTGCGACAGGAAGGGGCCGGGGAGCTGTTTTTT. Its protein is CASSVRQEGAGELFF. The variable domain in full, completed from reference TRBV9 and TRBJ2-2, reads DSGVTQTPKHLITATGQRVTLRCSPRSGDLSVYWYQQSLDQGLQFLIQYYNGEERAKGNILERFSAQQFPDLHSELNLSSLELGDSALYFCASSVRQEGAGELFFGEGSRLTVL.

The J gene is TRBJ1-1, the V gene TRBV6-5, with D possibly TRBD1 on 5 matching bases. V lost 7 bases and J lost 4, with 13 bases in between. The CDR3 extends over 13 amino acids. Germline lookup yields CDR1 MNHEY and CDR2 SVGAGI. The CDR3 reads CASTRQQSTEAFF. CDR3 coding DNA: TGTGCCAGCACCAGACAGCAAAGCACTGAAGCTTTCTTT.

The rearrangement links TRBV4-1 to TRBJ1-5, with D unresolved. V shed 4 bases and J shed 4 bases, with 11 bases lying between them. CDR3 length: 14 residues. Germline assignment: CDR1 MGHRA and CDR2 YSYEKL. CDR3 residues: CASSPTGWNQPQHF. CDR3 DNA: TGCGCCAGCAGCCCAACGGGGTGGAATCAGCCCCAGCATTTT.

The chain uses TRBV24-1 and TRBJ2-1, with TRBD1 matching 7 bases. The CDR3 extends over 14 amino acids. In germline, CDR1 is KGHDR, CDR2 SFDVKD. J lost 7 bases, V lost 1 base, and 3 bases had no gene match. CDR3 bases: TGTGCCACCAGTGATTTTCGCAGGGGGAATGAGCAGTTCTTC. Translation: CATSDFRRGNEQFF.

The chain links TRBV6-2 or TRBV6-3 to TRBJ1-5; no firm D call. Germline assignment: CDR1 MNHEY and CDR2 SVGEGT. This CDR3 comprises 15 residues. Trimming shortened V by 7 bases and J by 1 base, and 14 bases separated the two germline ends. CDR3 nucleotide sequence: TGTGCCAGCACCCCAATCAGGCTCAGCAATCAGCCCCAGCATTTT. Its translation: CASTPIRLSNQPQHF.

This clone was seen only once. The rearrangement links TRBV5-6 to TRBJ2-1; 10 bases map to TRBD1. CDR1 and CDR2 (germline): SGHDT, YYEEEE. V gave up 2 bases and J gave up 4 bases; unmatched junction bases: 3. The CDR3 totals 15 residues. The CDR3 is CASSFPGQGYNEQFF. The CDR3 coding sequence is TGTGCCAGCAGCTTCCCGGGACAGGGGTACAATGAGCAGTTCTTC.

Here the CDR3 reads CASSPPGSITDTQYF. In DNA form, the CDR3 reads TGTGCCAGCTCACCACCGGGTAGCATCACAGATACGCAGTATTTT. V is TRBV18 and J is TRBJ2-3; D not certain. There are 15 residues in the CDR3. CDR1 and CDR2 (germline): KGHSH, LQKENI. Trimming cost V 0 bases and J 2 bases, with 9 bases left between them. The whole variable domain, filled in from reference TRBV18 and TRBJ2-3, reads NAGVMQNPRHLVRRRGQEARLRCSPMKGHSHVYWYRQLPEEGLKFMVYLQKENIIDESGMPKERFSAEFPKEGPSILRIQQVVRGDSAAYFCASSPPGSITDTQYFGPGTRLTVL.

This chain uses TRBV28 with TRBJ1-5, with 10 bases lining up with TRBD1. Per germline, CDR1 MDHEN and CDR2 SYDVKM. The CDR3 extends over 17 amino acids. Trimming cost V 4 bases and J 0 bases; bases outside gene matches: 6. The CDR3 loop is CASSWTGGLYSNQPQHF. The CDR3 DNA sequence: TGTGCCAGCAGTTGGACAGGGGGATTGTATAGCAATCAGCCCCAGCATTTT.

V gene TRBV20-1 combines with J gene TRBJ1-1; 9 nucleotides line up with TRBD1. The germline V gene encodes CDR1 DFQATT and CDR2 SNEGSKA (reference sequence). This CDR3 region has 11 residues. V trimming: 3 bases; J trimming: 12 bases; junction bases outside the gene matches: 5. The CDR3 DNA sequence: TGCAGTGCTAGCGGGGACAGGGCGTCTTTCTTT. Translating gives CSASGDRASFF.

The chain joins TRBV19 to TRBJ1-1; D is uncertain. V lost 4 bases and J lost 4, with 10 bases in between. The germline CDR1 and CDR2 sequences are LNHDA and SQIVND (reference sequence). The CDR3 is 13 amino acids. Here the CDR3 DNA reads TGTGCCAGTAGTAGGCGGGAGGCCACTGAAGCTTTCTTT. Translating it yields CASSRREATEAFF.

Only a few counts were recorded for this clone. The V and J genes are TRBV27 and TRBJ2-1; D not certain. From germline, CDR1 is MNHEY and CDR2 SMNVEV (reference sequence). This CDR3 comprises 13 residues. V lost 4 bases, J lost 0 bases, and 4 bases lay in between. The CDR3 here is CASSYSSYNEQFF. Written as DNA, the CDR3 is TGTGCCAGCAGTTACAGCTCCTACAATGAGCAGTTCTTC.

V and J are TRBV18 and TRBJ2-3, with 10 bases aligning to TRBD2. V lost 3 bases to trimming and J lost 9 bases; unmatched junction nucleotides: 0. CDR1 and CDR2 from the germline V gene are KGHSH and LQKENI. The CDR3 spans 12 residues. CDR3 sequence: CASSPTSGTQYF. Here the CDR3 DNA reads TGTGCCAGCTCACCGACTAGCGGGACGCAGTATTTT.

The chain combines TRBV29-1 with TRBJ1-1, with D unresolved. Germline CDR1 and CDR2: SQVTM and ANQGSEA. V shed 4 bases and J shed 0 bases, with 15 bases lying between them. The CDR3 has 15 amino acids. This CDR3 is CSVVGHLVMNTEAFF. DNA of the CDR3: TGCAGCGTTGTCGGTCACCTCGTTATGAACACTGAAGCTTTCTTT. Together with reference TRBV29-1 and TRBJ1-1, the CDR3 gives the full variable domain: SAVISQKPSRDICQRGTSLTIQCQVDSQVTMMFWYRQQPGQSLTLIATANQGSEATYESGFVIDKFPISRPNLTFSTLTVSNMSPEDSSIYLCSVVGHLVMNTEAFFGQGTRLTVV.

This chain links TRBV2 with TRBJ2-1, with 13 bases fitting TRBD2. The trim removed 7 bases at V and 9 bases at J, leaving 9 bases unmatched. The CDR3 sequence is 15 residues long. Germline V gene data show CDR1 as SNHLY and CDR2 as FYNNEI. CDR3 region: CASTPGTSGNGEQFF. The CDR3 region has the DNA TGTGCCAGCACACCCGGGACTAGCGGGAACGGTGAGCAGTTCTTC.

This chain connects TRBV24-1 to TRBJ2-1, with 9 positions matching TRBD1. The CDR3 totals 16 residues. V gave up 4 bases and J gave up 5 bases; unmatched junction bases: 8. CDR1 and CDR2 (germline): KGHDR, SFDVKD. The CDR3 DNA follows: TGTGCCACCAGTGAGACCACCGGGACAGGGCACAATGAGCAGTTCTTC. Protein: CATSETTGTGHNEQFF.

The V and J genes are TRBV6-5 and TRBJ1-3, with 8 nucleotides matching TRBD1. The CDR3 has 15 amino acids. V lost 0 bases, J lost 3 bases, and 1 base stayed unmatched. The germline CDR1 and CDR2 sequences are MNHEY and SVGAGI. In DNA form, the CDR3 reads TGTGCCAGCAGTTACTCAACAGGGGGTGGAAACACCATATATTTT. Its translation is CASSYSTGGGNTIYF.

This chain uses TRBV10-2 with TRBJ1-1; the D is unclear. This CDR3 is built from 13 residues. In germline, CDR1 is WSHSY, CDR2 SAAADI. With 2 bases removed from V and 2 bases from J, the gap between germline ends came to 6 bases. CDR3 sequence (DNA): TGCGCCAGCAGTGAGCCAGGTAACACTGAAGCTTTCTTT. This codes for CASSEPGNTEAFF.

CDR3 residues: CASSLEQRASGNIQYF. CDR3 nucleotide sequence: TGCGCCAGCAGCTTGGAACAGCGGGCCTCCGGAAACATTCAGTACTTC. This chain connects TRBV5-1 to TRBJ2-4, with TRBD2 as a possible D gene (6 bases). Germline loops: CDR1 SGHRS, CDR2 YFSETQ. This CDR3 region has 16 residues. The ends were cut back, 0 bases at V and 6 bases at J, with 16 bases in the middle.

The gene calls are TRBV6-5 and TRBJ2-3, with D possibly being TRBD1 (5 bases). The CDR3 is 15 amino acids. Germline V gives CDR1 MNHEY, CDR2 SVGAGI. CDR3 nucleotides: TGTGCTTTAAGCAGGGAAGCGATGGTCGCAGATACGCAGTATTTT. Protein product: CALSREAMVADTQYF.

CDR3 loop: CAWTRGGWNSNQPQHF. The CDR3 coding sequence is TGTGCCTGGACCAGGGGCGGATGGAATAGCAATCAGCCCCAGCATTTT. J is TRBJ1-5 and V is TRBV30; D perhaps matches TRBD1 (6 bases). Germline loops: CDR1 GTSNPN, CDR2 SVGIG (reference sequence). Trimming stripped 4 bases from V and 0 bases from J, with 16 bases between. This CDR3 spans 16 amino acids.

The gene calls are TRBV6-2 or TRBV6-3 and TRBJ1-5; D remains unclear. CDR3 length: 12 residues. V gave up 0 bases and J gave up 9 bases, with 6 bases separating them. From germline, CDR1 is MNHEY and CDR2 SVGEGT. The CDR3 spells CASSYSSPPQHF. DNA for the CDR3: TGTGCCAGCAGTTACTCGAGTCCGCCCCAGCATTTT.

The rearrangement uses TRBV24-1 and TRBJ2-3; D is possibly TRBD1 (6 bases). The length of the CDR3 is 15 residues. Trimming left V 3 bases short and J 2 bases short, with 11 bases between. The germline CDR1 and CDR2 sequences are KGHDR and SFDVKD. CDR3 loop: CATSDQDSNTDTQYF. CDR3 nucleotide sequence: TGTGCCACCAGTGATCAGGACAGCAACACAGATACGCAGTATTTT.

The V gene is TRBV7-9, the J gene TRBJ2-3; TRBD2 matches at 9 bases. This CDR3 is built from 15 residues. V dropped 3 bases and J dropped 4; count of bases not matched to a gene: 5. Germline loops: CDR1 SEHNR, CDR2 FQNEAQ (reference sequence). CDR3 loop: CASSLTSGASDTQYF. Here the CDR3 DNA reads TGTGCCAGCAGCTTGACTAGCGGAGCATCAGATACGCAGTATTTT.

This sequence joins TRBV5-6 and TRBJ1-1, with D unresolved. Germline assignment: CDR1 SGHDT and CDR2 YYEEEE. The CDR3 contains 13 residues. Trimming pared 2 bases from V and 6 bases from J, leaving 11 bases between. CDR3 coding DNA: TGTGCCAGCAGCTTCGGGGTTTGGTCTGAAGCTTTCTTT. It yields the protein CASSFGVWSEAFF.

The chain has TRBV7-3 and TRBJ2-1; D remains unclear. V dropped 1 base and J dropped 6 bases, with 10 bases sitting between them. The CDR3 is made up of 14 amino acids. CDR1 SGHTA and CDR2 FQGTGA come from the germline V gene. CDR3 sequence (DNA): TGTGCCAGCAGCTTAAACGCACTAAGCAATGAGCAGTTCTTC. This encodes CASSLNALSNEQFF.